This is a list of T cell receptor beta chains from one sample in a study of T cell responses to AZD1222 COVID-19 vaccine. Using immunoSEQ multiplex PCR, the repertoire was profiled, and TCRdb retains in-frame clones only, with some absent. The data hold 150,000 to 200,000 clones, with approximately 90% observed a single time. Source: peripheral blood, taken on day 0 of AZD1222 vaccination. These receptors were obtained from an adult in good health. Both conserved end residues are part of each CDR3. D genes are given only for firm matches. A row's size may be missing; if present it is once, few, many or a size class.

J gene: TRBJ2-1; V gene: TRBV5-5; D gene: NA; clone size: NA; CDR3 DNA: TGTGCCAGCAGCAGTGGGGGGGCCGAGCAGTTCTTC; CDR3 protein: CASSSGGAEQFF
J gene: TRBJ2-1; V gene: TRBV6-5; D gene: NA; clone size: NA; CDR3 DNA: TGTGCCAGCAGGGGATCCTTAATCTACAATGAGCAGTTCTTC; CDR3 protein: CASRGSLIYNEQFF
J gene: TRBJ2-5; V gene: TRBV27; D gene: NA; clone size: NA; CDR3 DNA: TGTGCCAGCACGCACCGAGGGGGGGAGACCCAGTACTTC; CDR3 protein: CASTHRGGETQYF
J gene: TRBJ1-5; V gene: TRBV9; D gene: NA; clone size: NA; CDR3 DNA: TGTGCCAGCAGCGTAGCGCAGCATCAGCCCCAGCATTTT; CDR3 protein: CASSVAQHQPQHF
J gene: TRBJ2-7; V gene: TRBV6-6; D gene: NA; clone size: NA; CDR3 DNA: TGTGCCAGTACGTGGGGGCTTGAAGACGAGCAGTACTTC; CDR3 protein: CASTWGLEDEQYF
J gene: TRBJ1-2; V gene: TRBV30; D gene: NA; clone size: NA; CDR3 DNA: TGTGCCTGGAGTGCCCCGGGGGGGGCCAACTATGGCTACACCTTC; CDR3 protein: CAWSAPGGANYGYTF
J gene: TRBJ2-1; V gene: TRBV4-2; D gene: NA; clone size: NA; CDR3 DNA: TGTGCCAGCACCCAGTTCTGGGGTCAAGCTAACAATGAGCAGTTCTTC; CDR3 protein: CASTQFWGQANNEQFF
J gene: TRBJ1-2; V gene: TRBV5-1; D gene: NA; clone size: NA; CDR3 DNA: TGCGCCAGCAGCTCATCCGGGGGGAACCTCTATGGCTACACCTTC; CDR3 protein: CASSSSGGNLYGYTF
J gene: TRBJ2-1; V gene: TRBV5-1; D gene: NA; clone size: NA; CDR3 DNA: TGCGCCAGCAGCCGAAGGACTGGGACCGGTAGGGTCTACAATGAGCAGTTCTTC; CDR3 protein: CASSRRTGTGRVYNEQFF
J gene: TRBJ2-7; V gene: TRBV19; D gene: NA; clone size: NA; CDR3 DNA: TGTGCCAGTAGTTTAACACAGGGTACGGAGCAGTACTTC; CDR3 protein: CASSLTQGTEQYF
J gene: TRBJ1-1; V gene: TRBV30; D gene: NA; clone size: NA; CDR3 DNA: TGTGCCTGGAGTAACCGAGCTTGGAACACTGAAGCTTTCTTT; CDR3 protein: CAWSNRAWNTEAFF
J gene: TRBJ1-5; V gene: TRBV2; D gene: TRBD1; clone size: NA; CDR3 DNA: TGTGCCAGCGGGGACAGGGTCGGTCAGCCCCAGCATTTT; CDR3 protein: CASGDRVGQPQHF
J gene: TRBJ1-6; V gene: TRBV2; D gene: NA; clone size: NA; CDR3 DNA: TGTGCCAGCAGTGAAACCCAGAAGCATTCACCCCTCCACTTT; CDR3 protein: CASSETQKHSPLHF
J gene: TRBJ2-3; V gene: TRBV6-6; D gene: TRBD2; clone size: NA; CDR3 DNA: TGTGCCAGCAGTCCCGGGACTAGCGGCCCCAAGGCAGATACGCAGTATTTT; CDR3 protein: CASSPGTSGPKADTQYF
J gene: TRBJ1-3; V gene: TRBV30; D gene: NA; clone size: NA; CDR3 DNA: TGTGCCTGGAGTGCGTCGAGCTCTGGAAACACCATATATTTT; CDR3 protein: CAWSASSSGNTIYF
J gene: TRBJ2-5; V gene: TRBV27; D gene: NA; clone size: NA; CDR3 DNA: TGTGCCAGCAGTTCTTATATTCAAGAGACCCAGTACTTC; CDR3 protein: CASSSYIQETQYF
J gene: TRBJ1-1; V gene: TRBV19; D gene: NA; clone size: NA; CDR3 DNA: TGTGCCAGTAGTATACTTGAGGGACCTGAAGCTTTCTTT; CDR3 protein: CASSILEGPEAFF
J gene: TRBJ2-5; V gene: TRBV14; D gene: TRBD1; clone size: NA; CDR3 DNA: TGTGCCAGCAGTCGAGACAATACAGGGGGCAGAGAGACCCAGTACTTC; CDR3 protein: CASSRDNTGGRETQYF
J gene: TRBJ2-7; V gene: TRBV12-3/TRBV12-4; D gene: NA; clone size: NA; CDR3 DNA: TGTGCCAGTCAGTTGACAGTCTACGAGCAGTACTTC; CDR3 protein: CASQLTVYEQYF
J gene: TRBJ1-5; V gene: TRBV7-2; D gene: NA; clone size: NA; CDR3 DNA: TGTGCCAGCAGCTTGCACAGAAATGGAAATCAGCCCCAGCATTTT; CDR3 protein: CASSLHRNGNQPQHF
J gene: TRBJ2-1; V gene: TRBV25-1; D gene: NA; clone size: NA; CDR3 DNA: TGTGCCAGCAGTGACCCCCCCCGATCGTGGGAGCAGTTCTTC; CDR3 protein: CASSDPPRSWEQFF
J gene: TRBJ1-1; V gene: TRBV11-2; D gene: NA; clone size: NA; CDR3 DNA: TGTGCCAGCAGCTTAGAACGGGGACTGAACACTGAAGCTTTCTTT; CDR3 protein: CASSLERGLNTEAFF
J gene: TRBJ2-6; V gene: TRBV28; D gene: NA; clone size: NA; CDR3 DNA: TGTGCCAGCAGTTTCCGGGGGTCTGGGGCCAACGTCCTGACTTTC; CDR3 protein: CASSFRGSGANVLTF
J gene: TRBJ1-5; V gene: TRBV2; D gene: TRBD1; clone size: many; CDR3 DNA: TGTGCCAGCAGTGTCACAGGGGGCACTCAGCCCCAGCATTTT; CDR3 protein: CASSVTGGTQPQHF
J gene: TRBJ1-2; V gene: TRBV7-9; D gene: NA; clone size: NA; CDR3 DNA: TGTGCCAGCAGCACTAATAACAGGGCACGGTGGGATGGCTACACCTTC; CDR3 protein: CASSTNNRARWDGYTF